Following are 8 T cell receptor beta chains from one sample sequenced in a study of T cells in Graves' hyperthyroidism and ophthalmopathy. The CDR3 regions of TCR beta were amplified from RNA transcripts. Researchers ran a first-round RT-PCR on the TCR CDR3 using the HTBI primer set. TCRdb independently ran MiXCR on the multiplex PCR reads; one entry per CDR3 protein. This repertoire shows hundreds of thousands of distinct CDR3 sequences, roughly 15% found once; its top ten account for about 13%. The sequenced material came from blood. These receptors all come from a man between 18 and 35 years old with Graves' ophthalmopathy.

This clonotype was counted at least ten times. This chain connects TRBV20-1 to TRBJ2-7, with TRBD1 matching over 9 bases. The CDR3 extends over 14 amino acids. Germline trimming cut 3 bases from V and 2 bases from J; bases unmatched to any gene: 5. Germline CDR1 is DFQATT and CDR2 is SNEGSKA (reference sequence). Here the CDR3 reads CSARTGGLTYEQYF. The CDR3 DNA follows: TGCAGTGCTAGGACAGGGGGATTGACCTACGAGCAGTACTTC.

Note on this clonotype: With a much larger clone just one base away, this may be a read error. V usage is TRBV6-1 and J usage is TRBJ2-7; maybe TRBD1 (6 bases). This CDR3 comprises 14 residues. In germline, CDR1 is MNHNS, CDR2 SASEGT. Trimming removed 6 bases from V and 0 bases from J, with 12 bases in between. In DNA form, the CDR3 reads TGTGCCAGCAGCTTGGGGGCTTTCTCCTACGAGCAGTACTTC. The encoded protein is CASSLGAFSYEQYF.

This clonotype occurred many times. The chain combines TRBV2 with TRBJ2-5; the D is unclear. CDR1 is SNHLY and CDR2 is FYNNEI in the germline V gene. This CDR3 region has 15 residues. Trimming pared 2 bases from V and 5 bases from J, leaving 15 bases between. CDR3 region: CASSEWPSKEETQYF. The CDR3 region has the DNA TGTGCCAGCAGTGAATGGCCCTCCAAGGAGGAGACCCAGTACTTC.

This clonotype came up a few times. The CDR3 region is CSAAGGGQPQHF. The CDR3, as DNA: TGCAGTGCCGCCGGGGGTGGGCAGCCCCAGCATTTT. V and J are TRBV20-1 and TRBJ1-5; weak D call: TRBD1 (5 bases). Germline V gene sequence: CDR1 DFQATT, CDR2 SNEGSKA (reference sequence). With 6 bases removed from V and 7 bases from J, the gap between germline ends came to 13 bases. This CDR3 contains 12 residues.

This clonotype was observed many times. The genes are TRBV13 and TRBJ2-1; TRBD2 aligns across 8 bases. The CDR3 is 16 amino acids. Trimming removed 2 bases from V and 8 bases from J; junction bases left unmatched: 11. Germline V gives CDR1 PRHDT, CDR2 FYEKMQ (reference sequence). The CDR3 bases are TGTGCCAGCAGCTTACCCTCTAGCGGGCCTTTCGATGAGCAGTTCTTC. Amino acids: CASSLPSSGPFDEQFF.

This clonotype was detected many times. This chain links TRBV18 with TRBJ2-1; D may be TRBD2 (7 bases). The germline V and J ends were trimmed by 3 bases and 6 bases, with 15 bases remaining between them. CDR1 is KGHSH, CDR2 LQKENI, per germline. The CDR3 extends over 15 amino acids. The CDR3, as DNA: TGTGCCAGCTCACCGTCGGGGGGCGGTGGCAATGAGCAGTTCTTC. Its protein product is CASSPSGGGGNEQFF.

This clonotype was recorded many times. The chain carries TRBV18 and TRBJ2-1; D is uncertain. The CDR3 has 16 amino acids. Germline CDR1 reads KGHSH; CDR2 reads LQKENI. V gave up 2 bases and J gave up 0 bases, with 11 bases separating them. The CDR3 DNA is TGTGCCAGCTCACCAGGGTTCATCAGCTCCTACAATGAGCAGTTCTTC. This codes for CASSPGFISSYNEQFF.

V is TRBV11-2 and J is TRBJ1-4, with D possibly TRBD1 on 5 matching bases. The CDR3 length is 16 residues. The germline V gene encodes CDR1 SGHAT and CDR2 FQNNGV. V was cut by 2 bases and J by 3 bases, with 13 bases left in between. The CDR3 loop is CASSLYLTGSNEKLFF. CDR3 bases: TGTGCCAGCAGCTTATACCTTACAGGATCTAATGAAAAACTGTTTTTT.